The 20 T cell receptor beta chains listed next were all sequenced from one sample in a study of blood T cell repertoires in COVID-19. Sequencing used immunoSEQ multiplex PCR; TCRdb keeps in-frame clones, though not all of them. The top ten hold roughly 5% of the sample, which has approximately 63,000 clones, roughly nine tenths seen once. The sample taken for sequencing was peripheral blood. These receptors all stem from a man at least 80 years old in a cohort sampled during active COVID-19.

The CDR3 nucleotides are TGTGCCAGCAGCCCCCACCCATATAGAGCGAACTACGAGCAGTACTTC. Its translation: CASSPHPYRANYEQYF. This rearrangement joins TRBV3-1 (or the pseudogene TRBV3-2) to TRBJ2-7; D is ambiguous. Deletions cut 4 bases from V and 3 bases from J, with 19 bases between. Germline V gene sequence: CDR1 LGHDT, CDR2 YNNKEL (reference sequence). The CDR3 consists of 16 residues.

The V gene is TRBV3-1 (or the pseudogene TRBV3-2), the J gene TRBJ2-5; TRBD2 aligns across 9 bases. Losses at the gene ends were 0 bases for V and 9 bases for J; bases not matched to a gene: 11. The CDR3 covers 16 residues. CDR1 and CDR2 (germline): LGHDT, YNNKEL (reference sequence). This CDR3 reads CASSQDQGGGGAPQYF. DNA for the CDR3: TGTGCCAGCAGCCAAGATCAAGGTGGCGGGGGGGCGCCCCAGTACTTC.

The gene calls are TRBV2 and TRBJ1-6, with D tentatively TRBD1 (5 bases). V was cut by 5 bases and J by 7 bases, with 12 bases left in between. The CDR3 length is 14 residues. The germline V gene has CDR1 SNHLY and CDR2 FYNNEI. The CDR3 reads CASSRQGVNSPLHF. The CDR3, as DNA: TGTGCCAGCAGTCGGCAGGGCGTCAATTCACCCCTCCACTTT.

The chain is built from TRBV21-1 and TRBJ2-3; the table's D call, TRBD1, has no DNA check behind it. TRBV21-1 is listed as a pseudogene. The length of the CDR3 is 14 residues. CDR3 nucleotides: TGTGCCAGCAGCAAAGGGGCAGGGGGCTGGTCGCAGTATTTT. This codes for CASSKGAGGWSQYF.

This clone has more than one count but fewer than ten. The rearrangement joins TRBV2 to TRBJ1-6, with D possibly TRBD1 on 5 matching bases. CDR1 is SNHLY and CDR2 is FYNNEI in the germline V gene. The CDR3 spans 14 residues. V was shortened by 0 bases and J by 7 bases, with 7 bases between the two germline ends. CDR3 sequence: CASSEAYRNSPLHF. CDR3 bases: TGTGCCAGCAGTGAAGCTTACAGGAATTCACCCCTCCACTTT.

This clone has only one observation. J is TRBJ2-4 and V is TRBV25-1, with 8 bases identical to TRBD2. V shed 4 bases, J shed 6 bases, and the junction held 8 bases outside the gene matches. CDR1 and CDR2 from the germline V gene are MGHDK and SYGVNS. This CDR3 region has 15 residues. The DNA of the CDR3 is TGTGCCAGCAGTGGACCGGGACTAGGGGGAAACATTCAGTACTTC. Amino acids: CASSGPGLGGNIQYF.

This clone was seen a few times. V gene TRBV9 combines with J gene TRBJ2-7; maybe TRBD1 (6 bases). Trimming removed 4 bases from V and 2 bases from J, with 16 bases in between. In germline, CDR1 is SGDLS, CDR2 YYNGEE. The CDR3 has 15 residues. Written as DNA, the CDR3 is TGTGCCAGCAGCTTCGATCCGGGACAAACCTACGAGCAGTACTTC. It specifies CASSFDPGQTYEQYF. Full variable domain (outside the CDR3, taken from reference TRBV9 and TRBJ2-7): DSGVTQTPKHLITATGQRVTLRCSPRSGDLSVYWYQQSLDQGLQFLIQYYNGEERAKGNILERFSAQQFPDLHSELNLSSLELGDSALYFCASSFDPGQTYEQYFGPGTRLTVT.

The chain joins TRBV6-5 to TRBJ2-5; weak D call: TRBD1 (6 bases). V was cut by 3 bases and J by 4 bases, with 18 bases left in between. The germline V gene encodes CDR1 MNHEY and CDR2 SVGAGI. There are 16 residues in the CDR3. The CDR3 protein is CASSYSDRMGPETQYF. The CDR3 region has the DNA TGTGCCAGCAGTTATTCCGACAGGATGGGGCCAGAGACCCAGTACTTC.

The genes are TRBV19 and TRBJ2-7; 10 bases are shared with TRBD2. The CDR3 is 14 amino acids. The ends lost 5 bases at V and 1 base at J; junction bases unmatched: 2. Germline V gene data show CDR1 as LNHDA and CDR2 as SQIVND (reference sequence). CDR3 in amino acids: CASSGLAESYEQYF. The CDR3, as DNA: TGTGCCAGTAGTGGACTAGCGGAATCCTACGAGCAGTACTTC. The full variable domain, completed using reference TRBV19 and TRBJ2-7, is DGGITQSPKYLFRKEGQNVTLSCEQNLNHDAMYWYRQDPGQGLRLIYYSQIVNDFQKGDIAEGYSVSREKKESFPLTVTSAQKNPTAFYLCASSGLAESYEQYFGPGTRLTVT.

V and J are TRBV5-1 and TRBJ1-2; unclear D gene. The germline V gene has CDR1 SGHRS and CDR2 YFSETQ. This CDR3 has 14 amino acids. V was shortened by 4 bases and J by 6 bases, with 16 bases between the two germline ends. The CDR3: CASSAVEGVDGYTF. In DNA, the CDR3 is TGCGCCAGCAGCGCGGTTGAGGGAGTAGATGGCTACACCTTC.

V is TRBV21-1 and J is TRBJ1-1. TRBV21-1 is a pseudogene segment. This CDR3 region has 16 residues. The CDR3 sequence: CASSKYRGDGDTEAFF. CDR3 in DNA: TGTGCCAGCAGCAAATATCGGGGGGACGGGGACACTGAAGCTTTCTTT.

The chain combines TRBV11-3 with TRBJ2-3, with D possibly matching TRBD2 (6 bases). This CDR3 is built from 16 residues. CDR1 and CDR2 from the germline V gene are SGHNT and YENEEA. Trimming stripped 2 bases from V and 5 bases from J, with 17 bases between. The CDR3 sequence: CASSLSMGGRGDTQYF. CDR3 in DNA: TGTGCCAGCAGCTTATCGATGGGAGGCCGTGGAGATACGCAGTATTTT.

This clone was counted once. The rearrangement joins TRBV15 to TRBJ2-7, with 8 bases lining up with TRBD1. The CDR3 is made up of 16 amino acids. Germline loops: CDR1 LNHNV, CDR2 YYDKDF (reference sequence). J was trimmed by 4 bases and V by 4 bases; bases with no gene match: 12. CDR3 residues: CATSNTRAGGRYEQYF. In nucleotides, the CDR3 is TGTGCCACCAGCAACACAAGGGCAGGGGGCAGGTACGAGCAGTACTTC.

This clone has a single count. The chain joins TRBV7-9 to TRBJ2-1, with D possibly TRBD1 on 6 matching bases. Deletions cut 2 bases from V and 6 bases from J, with 14 bases between. Germline assignment: CDR1 SEHNR and CDR2 FQNEAQ (reference sequence). The CDR3 is made up of 15 amino acids. CDR3 in amino acids: CASSLYGGGGNEQFF. The CDR3 DNA is TGTGCCAGCAGCTTATACGGTGGGGGCGGCAATGAGCAGTTCTTC. The full variable domain, rest sourced from reference TRBV7-9 and TRBJ2-1, is DTGVSQNPRHKITKRGQNVTFRCDPISEHNRLYWYRQTLGQGPEFLTYFQNEAQLEKSRLLSDRFSAERPKGSFSTLEIQRTEQGDSAMYLCASSLYGGGGNEQFFGPGTRLTVL.

The V call is TRBV14, the J call TRBJ2-7; 10 nucleotides agree with TRBD2. This CDR3 comprises 18 residues. The J segment lost 3 bases and the V segment lost 3 bases, leaving 14 bases of the junction unmatched. The germline V gene encodes CDR1 SGHDN and CDR2 FVKESK. The CDR3 nucleotides are TGTGCCAGCAGCCAGGATAAGGGGCTAGCGGGAGAGAACTACGAGCAGTACTTC. Its translation is CASSQDKGLAGENYEQYF.

V and J are TRBV19 and TRBJ2-3, with D perhaps matching TRBD1 (6 bases). This CDR3 is 12 amino acids long. Trimming took off 10 bases at V and 6 bases at J, with 14 bases between the two ends. The germline gives CDR1 LNHDA, CDR2 SQIVND (reference sequence). For the CDR3, the DNA is TGTGCCACAAATTCCCAGGGGGATACGCAGTATTTT. Translation gives CATNSQGDTQYF.

The chain is built from TRBV7-2 and TRBJ2-2, with D possibly TRBD2 on 5 matching bases. Trimming removed 1 base from V and 3 bases from J, with 9 bases in between. This CDR3 contains 15 residues. Germline-derived CDR1 and CDR2 are SGHTA and FQGNSA. The CDR3 loop is CASSLVKGDTGELFF. CDR3 nucleotide sequence: TGTGCCAGCAGCTTAGTGAAGGGAGACACCGGGGAGCTGTTTTTT.

The CDR3 sequence is CASSLGLGHFLTEAFF. CDR3 nucleotides: TGTGCCAGCAGCTTAGGCCTGGGACACTTCTTGACTGAAGCTTTCTTT. The V gene is TRBV7-2, the J gene TRBJ1-1; maybe TRBD1 (6 bases). CDR1 is SGHTA and CDR2 is FQGNSA in the germline V gene. Trimming took 1 base from V and 5 from J, leaving 17 bases between them. The CDR3 sequence is 16 residues long.

The CDR3 protein is CASSYGLAGGPQETQYF. CDR3 coding DNA: TGTGCCAGCAGTTACGGACTAGCGGGGGGGCCACAAGAGACCCAGTACTTC. This chain connects TRBV6-2 or TRBV6-3 to TRBJ2-5; 15 nucleotides line up with TRBD2. V lost 2 bases to trimming and J lost 2 bases; unmatched junction nucleotides: 3. The CDR3 has 17 amino acids. Germline CDR1 and CDR2: MNHEY and SVGEGT.

The CDR3 loop is CASTRTGFGYTF. DNA of the CDR3: TGTGCCAGCACCCGGACAGGGTTCGGCTACACCTTC. The V and J genes are TRBV2 and TRBJ1-2, with TRBD1 identical over 8 bases. With V trimmed by 7 bases and J by 8 bases, 6 bases remained unmatched. The germline gives CDR1 SNHLY, CDR2 FYNNEI. This CDR3 spans 12 amino acids.